One and the same sample provided the 20 T cell receptor beta chains below, sequenced in a study of monozygotic twins with inflammatory bowel disease (dated by TCRdb to between 2018 and 2021). The protocol used for the library was 5' RACE. The run used an Illumina HiSeq 2500. TCRdb reprocessed the reads into one record per CDR3 protein sequence, lacking DNA. The sample's clone listing holds approximately 420,000 distinct CDR3 sequences. The ten top clones hold more than 2% of the sample. The sequenced material came from blood. These receptors were collected from a human donor with ulcerative colitis or Crohn's disease, or a healthy co-twin of an affected twin (not recorded which).

The chain is built from TRBV30 and TRBJ2-1; TCRdb reports TRBD2, a call that lacks DNA to check it against. The CDR3 runs to 15 residues. Per the germline V gene, CDR1 is GTSNPN and CDR2 is SVGIG (reference sequence). The CDR3 region is CAWGRPSGGYNEQFF.

This chain links TRBV6-6 with TRBJ2-7; the D call from TCRdb, TRBD1, cannot be confirmed without DNA. The CDR3 is 12 residues long. Germline lookup yields CDR1 MNHNY and CDR2 SVGAGI (reference sequence). The CDR3 loop reads CASSSLSRGLHF.

The chain uses TRBV20-1 and TRBJ2-5; as DNA is missing, the TRBD2 call by TCRdb cannot be tested. The CDR3 has 13 residues. Germline lookup yields CDR1 DFQATT and CDR2 SNEGSKA (reference sequence). The CDR3 reads CSAFGTGQETQYF.

The chain has TRBV2 and TRBJ2-1. The CDR3 contains 14 residues. Germline V lookup: CDR1 SNHLY, CDR2 FYNNEI. This CDR3 is CASRHDSSYNEQFF.

The V call is TRBV6-1, the J call TRBJ2-1; TCRdb returns TRBD1, unconfirmable since there is no DNA. The CDR3 loop spans 18 amino acids. Per germline, CDR1 MNHNS and CDR2 SASEGT. CDR3 amino acids: CASSENWVGVQGHHEQFF.

The chain carries TRBV11-2 and TRBJ2-5; TCRdb indicates TRBD1, and absent DNA this call remains unverified. This CDR3 has 16 amino acids. CDR1 is SGHAT, CDR2 FQNNGV, per germline. The CDR3: CASSLFWDREGETQYF.

The chain uses TRBV5-1 and TRBJ2-7; TCRdb's assignment of TRBD1 cannot be checked, as there is no DNA. The CDR3 has 14 residues. Germline V gene lookup returns CDR1 SGHRS and CDR2 YFSETQ. The CDR3 here is CASSLSQGPYEQYF.

The V gene is TRBV20-1, the J gene TRBJ1-4. The CDR3 is 14 amino acids. Per germline, CDR1 DFQATT and CDR2 SNEGSKA (reference sequence). This chain's CDR3 is CSARDNLRIEKLFF.

The chain carries TRBV2 and TRBJ2-5; there is no DNA to check the TCRdb D call of TRBD1. From germline, CDR1 is SNHLY and CDR2 FYNNEI. The CDR3 is 15 amino acids. CDR3 loop: CASGPGGRRQETQYF.

The CDR3 here is CASSMLQETTEAFF. This chain joins TRBV19 and TRBJ1-1. This CDR3 spans 14 amino acids. Germline V lookup: CDR1 LNHDA, CDR2 SQIVND (reference sequence).

The J gene is TRBJ2-2, the V gene TRBV19; TCRdb lists TRBD2, though no DNA is available to test this call. Per the germline V gene, CDR1 is LNHDA and CDR2 is SQIVND (reference sequence). This CDR3 has 15 residues. CDR3 protein: CASSIELAGAGELFF.

The V and J genes are TRBV10-3 and TRBJ2-2. Germline V CDR1 and CDR2: ENHRY, SYGVKD. CDR3 length: 11 amino acids. This chain's CDR3 is CAIKDTGELFF.

The chain employs TRBV24-1 and TRBJ2-3; absent DNA, TCRdb's TRBD1 call cannot be checked. CDR3 length: 15 amino acids. Germline loops: CDR1 KGHDR, CDR2 SFDVKD. This chain's CDR3 is CATSDFTRATDTQYF.

CDR3 amino acids: CASSQRQNPNTKAFF. This rearrangement joins TRBV5-1 to TRBJ1-1; TCRdb returns TRBD1, unconfirmable since there is no DNA. This CDR3 comprises 15 residues. Germline CDR1 SGHRS, CDR2 YFSETQ.

The chain recombines TRBV7-2 with TRBJ2-7; there is no DNA to check the TCRdb D call of TRBD1. CDR3 length equals 15 residues. Germline lookup yields CDR1 SGHTA and CDR2 FQGNSA. This chain's CDR3 is CASSLGTGEYYEQYF.

This chain joins TRBV5-5 and TRBJ2-1; lacking DNA, the TRBD1 call made by TCRdb goes unchecked. Per the germline V gene, CDR1 is SGHKS and CDR2 is YYEKEE (reference sequence). The CDR3 totals 12 residues. The CDR3 loop reads CASSPKPGQEFF.

The chain couples TRBV5-1 to TRBJ2-1; TCRdb proposes TRBD2, but this gene call is untestable without DNA. The V gene's germline CDR1 is SGHRS and CDR2 YFSETQ. The CDR3 loop spans 17 amino acids. CDR3: CASSLLGSGSSYNEQFF. Filled out from reference TRBV5-1 and TRBJ2-1, the complete variable domain reads KAGVTQTPRYLIKTRGQQVTLSCSPISGHRSVSWYQQTPGQGLQFLFEYFSETQRNKGNFPGRFSGRQFSNSRSEMNVSTLELGDSALYLCASSLLGSGSSYNEQFFGPGTRLTVL.

The V and J genes are TRBV11-2 and TRBJ1-1; the D gene TCRdb calls, TRBD1, cannot be checked with no DNA. The CDR3 loop spans 16 amino acids. CDR1 is SGHAT, CDR2 FQNNGV, per germline. CDR3 residues: CASSNRQGGMNTEAFF. The complete variable domain, with remaining parts taken from reference TRBV11-2 and TRBJ1-1, reads EAGVAQSPRYKIIEKRQSVAFWCNPISGHATLYWYQQILGQGPKLLIQFQNNGVVDDSQLPKDRFSAERLKGVDSTLKIQPAKLEDSAVYLCASSNRQGGMNTEAFFGQGTRLTVV.

The chain couples TRBV7-9 to TRBJ1-5; no DNA is available, so the TRBD1 call from TCRdb remains unchecked. CDR1 is SEHNR, CDR2 FQNEAQ, per germline (reference sequence). The CDR3 is made up of 14 amino acids. This CDR3 reads CASSLGQSNQPQHF. Variable domain in full (rest from reference TRBV7-9 and TRBJ1-5): DTGVSQNPRHKITKRGQNVTFRCDPISEHNRLYWYRQTLGQGPEFLTYFQNEAQLEKSRLLSDRFSAERPKGSFSTLEIQRTEQGDSAMYLCASSLGQSNQPQHFGDGTRLSIL.

The CDR3 loop reads CASSPLMGRVRGTDTQYF. The chain has TRBV18 and TRBJ2-3; checking the TCRdb D call of TRBD1 is not possible without DNA. The CDR3 is 18 residues long. The germline V gene encodes CDR1 KGHSH and CDR2 LQKENI.